This T cell receptor beta chain appears in the sequencing data of a study of cytomegalovirus exposure and HLA in healthy donors. The CDR3 length is 14 residues. Germline CDR1 SGHVS, CDR2 FNYEAQ. V lost 5 bases and J lost 9, with 17 bases in between. The table came from immunoSEQ multiplex PCR; TCRdb's copy has only in-frame clones and leaves some out. The data hold about 73,000 clones, with 85% to 95% observed a single time. The chain combines TRBV7-6 with TRBJ2-1; D call uncertain. The receptor was isolated from a man in his late teens or twenties in good health and CMV-seronegative. Material for sequencing was PBMCs. CDR3 sequence: CASSLMTSTGEQFF. The DNA of the CDR3 is TGTGCCAGCAGCCTAATGACTTCTACGGGTGAGCAGTTCTTC.